This is a list of T cell receptor beta chains from one sample in a study of vaccination and CD4 T cells after COVID-19. From the PCR reads, TCRdb called clonotypes with MiXCR, one entry per CDR3 protein. This sample carries about 14,000 distinct CDR3 sequences, roughly 51% of them seen once, and the ten largest clones take about 10%. The antigens of these receptors remain unknown. The specimen comprised CD4+ T cells from blood, cultured in vitro, sampled before SARS-CoV-2 vaccination. Receptors were obtained from a human donor who had recovered from COVID-19. Both conserved end residues are trimmed from each CDR3. Fields, in order: CDR3 protein, J gene, V gene.

ASSIRRDSTGELF,TRBJ2-2,TRBV19
ASIPWGGDTEAF,TRBJ1-1,TRBV6-1
ASSLAGAGGTSYEQY,TRBJ2-7,TRBV7-9
ASGGMRDTQY,TRBJ2-3,TRBV12-3/TRBV12-4
SVGGRAKNIQY,TRBJ2-4,TRBV29-1
ASSQLADNQPQH,TRBJ1-5,TRBV2
ASSYSGSGRTQY,TRBJ2-3,TRBV6-5
ASSLVAGDTGELF,TRBJ2-2,TRBV7-2
ASSSRGGGGYEQY,TRBJ2-7,TRBV7-3
ASSSLTSLSQY,TRBJ2-3,TRBV7-2
ASSSSIPGYYGYT,TRBJ1-2,TRBV7-2
SASTQGGSLGEQY,TRBJ2-7,TRBV20-1
ASSTERGLDSGANVLT,TRBJ2-6,TRBV19
ASSYISNNEQF,TRBJ2-1,TRBV2
ASTPGSGANVLT,TRBJ2-6,TRBV19
SARDPGAGSSNQPQH,TRBJ1-5,TRBV20-1
ASSPLGSGGAAETQY,TRBJ2-5,TRBV5-1
SATSGGIGTEAF,TRBJ1-1,TRBV20-1
SANRARVKDYGYT,TRBJ1-2,TRBV20-1
ASSLDLWEDYGYT,TRBJ1-2,TRBV7-2
ASHPRAGRNTEAF,TRBJ1-1,TRBV6-4
ASSIRVPSPLH,TRBJ1-6,TRBV27
ASSPRTSENEQF,TRBJ2-1,TRBV7-2
ASSSADRGGSDTQY,TRBJ2-3,TRBV6-5
ASSQEGDRNQPQH,TRBJ1-5,TRBV4-1
ASSPRGDHRANYGYT,TRBJ1-2,TRBV7-6
ASSEHGDLYEQY,TRBJ2-7,TRBV2
AWSVNRGIDNQPQH,TRBJ1-5,TRBV30
ASSYASKRQGGTEAF,TRBJ1-1,TRBV6-2/TRBV6-3
ASSYSIQGLSEQY,TRBJ2-7,TRBV6-5
AISDYKTANYGYT,TRBJ1-2,TRBV10-3
ASSLGGGQGLYNEQF,TRBJ2-1,TRBV11-3
ASSEDGRDSPLH,TRBJ1-6,TRBV2
ASRRTGQSSYNEQF,TRBJ2-1,TRBV6-1
ASSFRQGSYNEQF,TRBJ2-1,TRBV7-8
ATSDFRDRVGRQQF,TRBJ2-1,TRBV24-1
ASKPAARGEYQPQH,TRBJ1-5,TRBV28
ASVRPGTGGDEQY,TRBJ2-7,TRBV7-8
ASSLSSGTGDGYT,TRBJ1-2,TRBV7-3
ASRKGGSPQETQY,TRBJ2-5,TRBV7-2
ASSAEQGAPYEQY,TRBJ2-7,TRBV6-1
ASSEPGVSYEQY,TRBJ2-7,TRBV6-1